This T cell receptor beta chain was identified during a study of blood T cell repertoires in COVID-19. Study information: The United States, Italy and Spain were the sources of the acute and convalescent COVID-19 samples.

Participants came from roughly 25 US areas, aged about 18 to 100 years. Sequenced by immunoSEQ multiplex PCR; TCRdb stores in-frame clones only, minus some. The data show approximately 200,000 clones, with over 80% seen just once and over 3.5% held by the top ten. The J segment lost 6 bases and the V segment lost 10 bases, leaving 10 bases of the junction unmatched. The CDR3 is made up of 14 amino acids. Only one count was recorded for this clone. The chain is built from TRBV23-1 and TRBJ2-1, with 9 bases fitting TRBD2. TRBV23-1 is noted as an ORF with a role that remains uncertain. Input material: PBMCs or T cells enriched from blood (not recorded which). The receptor was derived from a woman in her thirties who had been exposed to COVID-19. The CDR3 loop reads CATPRSGSANEQFF. CDR3 nucleotide sequence: TGCGCCACCCCGCGTAGCGGGAGCGCCAATGAGCAGTTCTTC.